This T cell receptor beta chain was recorded in a study of preoperative IRX-2 immunotherapy in early breast cancer (dated by TCRdb to between 2017 and 2020). The germline V gene supplies CDR1 ENHRY and CDR2 SYGVKD. From cysteine to phenylalanine, the CDR3 is 12 amino acids long. Of all the DNA, just the CDR3 is kept, 36 bases in frame from base 1. Turning to this clone: This clone's antigen is unknown. Per-base qualities were not stored, and no clone one base away is much larger.

Receptors were amplified or captured by the immunoSEQ multiplex PCR assay. Not all clones reach the TCRdb copy of this immuneACCESS table, which keeps in-frame sequences only. Checked studies attribute under half of the gap to unresolved V genes and leave the rest unexplained. The sample includes around 35,000 clones, with around 96% observed a single time. 5% to 7% of the sample lies in the top ten. The treatment or condition label for this specimen denotes: preoperative locoregional IRX-2 cytokine immunotherapy. The samples were obtained from a phase Ib study that tested preoperative, locoregional IRX-2 cytokine immunotherapy designed to prime immune responses. The donors were early-stage breast cancer patients who were given IRX-2 prior to surgery.

This sequence uses TRBV10-3 and TRBJ2-5, with the D gene uncertain. The last part of the DNA fits TRBJ2-7 better; the J call may be wrong. This material was collected from a patient treated with IRX-2 immunotherapy. The source of this sequence is a human donor with breast cancer. The DNA sequence reads TGTGCCATCGCCGCTACAGCCTACGAGCAGTACTTC. Translated, it reads CAIAATAYEQYF.